This is a list of T cell receptor beta chains from one sample in a study of graft-versus-host responses after intestinal transplantation. Here immunoSEQ multiplex PCR was the method, and the copy in TCRdb shows in-frame clones only, minus some. This table has some 15,000 clones, about 80% appearing once. The specimen was ileum tissue, collected about 19 months after intestinal transplantation. These receptors all come from a human patient who received an intestinal transplant, so some T cells may come from the graft donor. The CDR3 runs from the conserved cysteine through the conserved F or W. The D gene is left open where the match is weak. Expanded clones get a size class; other rows say once, few or many, or leave the size out.

TRBJ2-2,TRBD2,TRBV5-1,.,TGCGCCAGCAGCGCCGGGACTAGCGGGGTTGGGGAGCTGTTTTTT,CASSAGTSGVGELFF
TRBJ1-1,.,TRBV25-1,once,TGTGCCAGCAGTGCCGGGTCTGAAGCTTTCTTT,CASSAGSEAFF
TRBJ2-7,.,TRBV6-1,.,TGTGCCAGCAGTGCAGGGACAAGGCAGTACTTC,CASSAGTRQYF
TRBJ2-5,.,TRBV6-5,.,TGTGCCAGCATCAACAGGGGGGGTGAGACCCAGTACTTC,CASINRGGETQYF
TRBJ2-7,.,TRBV5-6,.,TGTGCCAGCAGTCTTACCCGGGACATTACAACCTACGAGCAGTACTTC,CASSLTRDITTYEQYF
TRBJ1-4,TRBD1,TRBV5-1,.,TGCGCCAGCAGCGCCGGGACAGGGGGCGGCCGAACAGAAAAACTGTTTTTT,CASSAGTGGGRTEKLFF
TRBJ2-2,.,TRBV6-6,.,TGTGCCAGCAGATGGGACCGAGTGAACACCGGGGAGCTGTTTTTT,CASRWDRVNTGELFF
TRBJ2-3,TRBD1,TRBV7-3,.,TGTGCCAGCAGCCCCGGGACAGGGTACACAGATACGCAGTATTTT,CASSPGTGYTDTQYF
TRBJ1-6,.,TRBV30,.,TGTGCCTGGAGTCCCCCTTTGAGTTCACCCCTCCACTTT,CAWSPPLSSPLHF
TRBJ1-3,TRBD1,TRBV4-1,.,TGCGCCAGCAGCCAAAGAGACAGGGTAAGCTCTGGAAACACCATATATTTT,CASSQRDRVSSGNTIYF
TRBJ2-1,.,TRBV4-1,few,TGCGCCAGCAGCCAAGTGTCTAGCGTATCCCACAATGAGCAGTTCTTC,CASSQVSSVSHNEQFF
TRBJ2-1,TRBD2,TRBV30,few,TGTGCCTGGAGTTTAGCGGGGGTCGGTGAGCAGTTCTTC,CAWSLAGVGEQFF
TRBJ2-7,.,TRBV5-1,.,TGCGCCAGCAGCTGGGACACCAGCTCCTACGAGCAGTACTTC,CASSWDTSSYEQYF
TRBJ1-3,.,TRBV11-3,.,TGTGCCAGTAGTACCGGCGCTGGAAACACCATATATTTT,CASSTGAGNTIYF
TRBJ1-1,TRBD1,TRBV6-6,.,TGTGCCAGCAGCTCTCCCAGGGGGCCCGCTGAAGCTTTCTTT,CASSSPRGPAEAFF
TRBJ1-2,.,TRBV7-9,.,TGTGCCAGCAACCGAGGGGAGCGTGGCTACACCTTC,CASNRGERGYTF
TRBJ1-1,.,TRBV11-2,.,TGTGCCAGCAGCTCCGACGGAAACACTGAAGCTTTCTTT,CASSSDGNTEAFF